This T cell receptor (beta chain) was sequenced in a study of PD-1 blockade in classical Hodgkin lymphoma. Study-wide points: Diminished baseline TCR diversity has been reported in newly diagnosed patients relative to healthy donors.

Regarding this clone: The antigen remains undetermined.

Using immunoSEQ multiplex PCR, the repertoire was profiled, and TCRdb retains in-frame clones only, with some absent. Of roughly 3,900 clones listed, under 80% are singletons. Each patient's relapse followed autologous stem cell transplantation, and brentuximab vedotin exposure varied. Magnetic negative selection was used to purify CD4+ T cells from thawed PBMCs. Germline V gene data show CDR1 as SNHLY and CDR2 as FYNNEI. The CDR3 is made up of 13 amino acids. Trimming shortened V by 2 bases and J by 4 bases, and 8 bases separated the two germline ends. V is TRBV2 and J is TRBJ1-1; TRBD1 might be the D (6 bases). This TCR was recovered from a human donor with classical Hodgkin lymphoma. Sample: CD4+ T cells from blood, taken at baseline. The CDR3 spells CASSEWGLTEAFF. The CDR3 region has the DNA TGTGCCAGCAGTGAATGGGGGCTCACTGAAGCTTTCTTT. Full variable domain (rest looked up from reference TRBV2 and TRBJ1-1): EPEVTQTPSHQVTQMGQEVILRCVPISNHLYFYWYRQILGQKVEFLVSFYNNEISEKSEIFDDQFSVERPDGSNFTLKIRSTKLEDSAMYFCASSEWGLTEAFFGQGTRLTVV.